This T cell receptor beta chain was identified during a study of blood T cells in healthy people across ages. Findings and caveats of the study: Aged donors had fewer naive CD4+ cells and lower diversity than long-lived donors.

Turning to this clonotype: The antigen remains undetermined.

A second PCR of roughly 7 to 11 cycles used a sample-barcoded 5' primer and a J-beta primer mix. Every sample returned 2.5 million or more CDR3-containing paired-end reads. TCRdb reanalysed the 5' RACE reads using MiXCR and keeps one entry per CDR3 protein. This table holds about 1.4 million distinct CDR3 sequences, approximately 63% found once. Trimming pared 8 bases from V and 14 bases from J, leaving 18 bases between. Germline CDR1 reads SQVTM; CDR2 reads ANQGSEA. The length of the CDR3 is 11 residues. The sample consisted of blood. The sequence was collected from a man aged 18 to 30 in good health. V is TRBV29-1 and J is TRBJ1-4; no firm D call. CDR3 sequence (DNA): TGCAGCATCAATACACGGACCGGCCTGTTTTTT. It encodes CSINTRTGLFF. Full variable domain (remainder filled in from reference TRBV29-1 and TRBJ1-4): SAVISQKPSRDICQRGTSLTIQCQVDSQVTMMFWYRQQPGQSLTLIATANQGSEATYESGFVIDKFPISRPNLTFSTLTVSNMSPEDSSIYLCSINTRTGLFFGSGTQLSVL.